The 8 T cell receptor beta chains listed next were all sequenced from one sample in a study of blood T cell repertoires in COVID-19. TCRdb's copy holds only in-frame clones and misses some; the assay was immunoSEQ multiplex PCR. The sample contains 140,000 to 150,000 clones, roughly 79% of which appear only once. Sequencing was carried out using peripheral blood. These TCRs come from a human donor with acute or convalescent COVID-19. The donor label of this sample is uncertain.

This clone has a handful of counts. The chain recombines TRBV11-2 with TRBJ2-4, with D perhaps matching TRBD2 (7 bases). The CDR3 covers 16 residues. Germline V gives CDR1 SGHAT, CDR2 FQNNGV. V lost 1 base, J lost 4 bases, and 14 bases lay in between. CDR3 DNA: TGTGCCAGCAGCTTAGGGGGGGGCAGGGGTAAAAACATTCAGTACTTC. It is translated as CASSLGGGRGKNIQYF. Filled out from reference TRBV11-2 and TRBJ2-4, the complete variable domain reads EAGVAQSPRYKIIEKRQSVAFWCNPISGHATLYWYQQILGQGPKLLIQFQNNGVVDDSQLPKDRFSAERLKGVDSTLKIQPAKLEDSAVYLCASSLGGGRGKNIQYFGAGTRLSVL.

This clone was counted ten times or more. The chain is built from TRBV5-1 and TRBJ2-2; TRBD2 might be the D (5 bases). The CDR3 spans 14 residues. V was pared by 3 bases and J by 6 bases, with 12 bases between. CDR1 SGHRS and CDR2 YFSETQ come from the germline V gene. The CDR3 DNA reads TGCGCCAGCAGCTCCTCGAGGGTCGCCGGGGAGCTGTTTTTT. It is translated as CASSSSRVAGELFF.

The CDR3 spells CASSSPFQTAFHPEETQYF. DNA of the CDR3: TGTGCCAGCAGCTCCCCCTTCCAGACAGCCTTTCATCCCGAAGAGACCCAGTACTTC. V and J are TRBV7-6 and TRBJ2-5; D perhaps matches TRBD1 (5 bases). Germline V gives CDR1 SGHVS, CDR2 FNYEAQ. Deletions cut 4 bases from V and 3 bases from J, with 27 bases between. The CDR3 runs to 19 residues.

This clone was counted once. This chain links TRBV9 with TRBJ2-1; tentative D call: TRBD2 (6 bases). Germline V gene lookup returns CDR1 SGDLS and CDR2 YYNGEE. V shed 0 bases and J shed 4 bases, with 17 bases lying between them. This CDR3 is 17 amino acids long. CDR3 bases: TGTGCCAGCAGCGTAGATACCGGGACTTCGTCTTACAATGAGCAGTTCTTC. It encodes CASSVDTGTSSYNEQFF.

The CDR3 protein is CASSGQLGSNQPQHF. In DNA, the CDR3 is TGTGCCAGCAGTGGACAGTTGGGTAGCAATCAGCCCCAGCATTTT. The chain uses TRBV2 and TRBJ1-5; tentatively, D is TRBD1 (5 bases). This CDR3 comprises 15 residues. With 4 bases removed from V and 0 bases from J, the gap between germline ends came to 10 bases. Looked up from germline, CDR1 is SNHLY and CDR2 is FYNNEI.

The chain carries TRBV6-1 and TRBJ2-2; D may be TRBD1 (6 bases). Germline V lookup: CDR1 MNHNS, CDR2 SASEGT. The V and J ends lost 2 bases and 4 bases respectively, with 17 bases between them. This CDR3 region has 17 residues. The CDR3 region has the DNA TGTGCCAGCAGTGAAAGGGGGTGGGAACTCGGCACCGGGGAGCTGTTTTTT. The encoded protein is CASSERGWELGTGELFF.

The V call is TRBV18, the J call TRBJ2-7, with unresolved D. The CDR3 is 13 amino acids. Trimming removed 2 bases at V and 6 bases at J, with 11 bases between. The germline V gene encodes CDR1 KGHSH and CDR2 LQKENI. The CDR3 loop reads CASSPILRSEQYF. The CDR3, as DNA: TGTGCCAGCTCACCAATACTAAGGAGCGAGCAGTACTTC.

The rearrangement links TRBV7-8 to TRBJ2-7; 8 bases fit TRBD2. CDR1 and CDR2 (germline): SGHVS, FQNEAQ. After removal of 3 bases from V and 0 bases from J, the junction contained 1 base not matched to a gene. The CDR3 is 14 amino acids. CDR3 in DNA: TGTGCCAGCAGCTTTAGCGGGGACTCCTACGAGCAGTACTTC. This sequence encodes CASSFSGDSYEQYF.